The 8 T cell receptor beta chains presented below share a single source sample, sequenced in a study of shared clonotypes between healthy human individuals. The protocol was immunoSEQ multiplex PCR, while the TCRdb copy is restricted to in-frame clones and leaves out a portion. The sample comprises millions of clones, around 90% of which are singletons, and about 0.13% rests with the top ten. Material for sequencing was naive CD4+ T cells sorted from blood. As to subset: CD45RA+ positively selected. Receptors were obtained from a man younger than 35 in good health.

The chain uses TRBV7-9 and TRBJ2-3; TRBD1 aligns across 9 bases. The CDR3 runs to 15 residues. CDR1 is SEHNR, CDR2 FQNEAQ, per germline (reference sequence). Trimming took 5 bases from V and 5 from J; bases not matched to a gene: 8. The CDR3 DNA reads TGTGCCAGCAGCGGCGGGACAGGGAAAAAAGATACGCAGTATTTT. It yields the protein CASSGGTGKKDTQYF.

The V and J genes are TRBV10-3 and TRBJ2-1, with no clear D. Per germline, CDR1 ENHRY and CDR2 SYGVKD. Trimming cost V 2 bases and J 3 bases, with 14 bases left between them. There are 16 residues in the CDR3. The DNA for the CDR3 is TGTGCCATCAGTGAGCGGGCGGCCCAGGACTACAATGAGCAGTTCTTC. Protein sequence: CAISERAAQDYNEQFF.

The CDR3 DNA is TGTGCCAGCAGTTCGGGACAGGTGGCACAAGAGACCCAGTACTTC. This codes for CASSSGQVAQETQYF. The gene calls are TRBV6-6 and TRBJ2-5, with TRBD1 identical over 8 bases. V gave up 4 bases and J gave up 2 bases; unmatched junction bases: 6. This CDR3 region has 15 residues. In germline, CDR1 is MNHNY, CDR2 SVGAGI (reference sequence).

The rearrangement joins TRBV11-2 to TRBJ2-5; D gene ambiguous. Germline CDR1 SGHAT, CDR2 FQNNGV. V was cut by 1 base and J by 4 bases, with 16 bases left in between. This CDR3 is 16 amino acids long. DNA of the CDR3: TGTGCCAGCAGCTTAGCGCACAATTTAGTTTCAGAGACCCAGTACTTC. Translated, it gives CASSLAHNLVSETQYF.

The rearrangement uses TRBV30 and TRBJ1-1, with 10 bases aligning to TRBD1. J lost 4 bases, V lost 2 bases, and 10 bases had no gene match. Looked up from germline, CDR1 is GTSNPN and CDR2 is SVGIG (reference sequence). CDR3 length: 16 amino acids. This chain's CDR3 is CAWSTTGTGAVTEAFF. For the CDR3, the DNA is TGTGCCTGGAGTACAACCGGGACAGGGGCCGTCACTGAAGCTTTCTTT.

The chain links TRBV6-4 to TRBJ2-2; 9 bases align to TRBD2. CDR3 length: 17 residues. Germline loops: CDR1 MRHNA, CDR2 SNTAGT. After removal of 2 bases from V and 5 bases from J, the junction contained 9 bases not matched to a gene. The CDR3 protein is CASSDTWLAGRTGELFF. The CDR3 DNA is TGTGCCAGCAGTGACACATGGCTAGCGGGGAGAACCGGGGAGCTGTTTTTT.

This chain uses TRBV5-6 with TRBJ2-1, with 11 bases identical to TRBD2. The CDR3 has 14 amino acids. With 0 bases clipped from V and 8 bases from J, the junction kept 1 base outside the gene matches. In germline, CDR1 is SGHDT, CDR2 YYEEEE. This chain's CDR3 is CASSLVGLADEQFF. CDR3 nucleotides: TGTGCCAGCAGCTTGGTGGGACTAGCGGATGAGCAGTTCTTC.

The chain recombines TRBV6-6 with TRBJ2-3; 8 bases map to TRBD1. The CDR3 covers 16 residues. V lost 7 bases and J lost 4; bases outside the gene matches: 13. The germline V gene encodes CDR1 MNHNY and CDR2 SVGAGI (reference sequence). CDR3 bases: TGTGCCAGCAATGACAGGGGAGGTATTGGGGCAGATACGCAGTATTTT. Translated, it gives CASNDRGGIGADTQYF.